The 23 T cell receptor beta chains below were found in one sample sequenced in a study of CD4+ T cells in melanoma. TCRdb keeps only in-frame clones here, not all; method: immunoSEQ multiplex PCR. The sample includes about 140,000 clones, 92% of them seen just once. The receptor source for this set is a human donor with melanoma.

The rearrangement links TRBV5-6 to TRBJ1-2; possibly TRBD1 for D (6 bases). Germline V lookup: CDR1 SGHDT, CDR2 YYEEEE. CDR3 length: 14 amino acids. V lost 1 base and J lost 4, with 11 bases in between. The chain's CDR3 is CASSLNRAIYGYTF. CDR3 DNA sequence: TGTGCCAGCAGCTTGAACAGGGCAATCTATGGCTACACCTTC.

V usage is TRBV2 and J usage is TRBJ1-1; D gene unclear. Trimming cost V 6 bases and J 1 base, with 9 bases left between them. The CDR3 has 13 residues. The germline V gene encodes CDR1 SNHLY and CDR2 FYNNEI. Here the CDR3 reads CASRYTGNTEAFF. Written as DNA, the CDR3 is TGTGCCAGCAGGTACACGGGGAACACTGAAGCTTTCTTT.

This rearrangement joins TRBV2 to TRBJ2-5; D gene uncertain. Per germline, CDR1 SNHLY and CDR2 FYNNEI. V lost 8 bases, J lost 7 bases, and 20 bases lay in between. The CDR3 runs 14 residues. As DNA, the CDR3 is TGTGCCAGCCACCAGGACCTCCGCCCCGGGACCCAGTACTTC. The encoded protein is CASHQDLRPGTQYF.

The J gene is TRBJ2-3, the V gene TRBV29-1; D is unclear. V lost 6 bases, J lost 0 bases, and 10 bases lay in between. Germline values: CDR1 SQVTM, CDR2 ANQGSEA. The CDR3 has 13 residues. The CDR3 loop reads CSVGPTSTDTQYF. The CDR3 nucleotides are TGCAGCGTCGGCCCTACTAGCACAGATACGCAGTATTTT.

The J gene is TRBJ2-5, the V gene TRBV5-1, with TRBD2 as a possible D gene (5 bases). Trimming removed 4 bases at V and 1 base at J, with 14 bases between. The CDR3 spans 15 residues. Germline V gene lookup returns CDR1 SGHRS and CDR2 YFSETQ. In nucleotides, the CDR3 is TGCGCCAGCAGCGACCCCCGAGCGGTCCAAGAGACCCAGTACTTC. Translated: CASSDPRAVQETQYF.

The V call is TRBV4-2, the J call TRBJ1-2; 9 bases line up with TRBD1. Germline V gives CDR1 LGHNA, CDR2 YNFKEQ. Trimming took 0 bases from V and 4 from J; bases not matched to a gene: 6. This CDR3 is 16 amino acids long. The CDR3 bases are TGTGCCAGCAGCCAAGAGGACAGGGGATTAGGCTATGGCTACACCTTC. This translates into CASSQEDRGLGYGYTF.

Details on this clone: Distinct nucleotide sequences in the sample also encode this CDR3. The V and J genes are TRBV5-1 and TRBJ2-3; 7 nucleotides line up with TRBD1. Per germline, CDR1 SGHRS and CDR2 YFSETQ. The CDR3 length is 13 residues. V lost 0 bases, J lost 6 bases, and 1 base stayed unmatched. CDR3 sequence reads: CASSLEGADTQYF. In DNA form, the CDR3 reads TGCGCCAGCAGCTTGGAGGGGGCCGATACGCAGTATTTT.

This rearrangement joins TRBV6-1 to TRBJ2-3; perhaps TRBD2 as D (5 bases). Germline values: CDR1 MNHNS, CDR2 SASEGT. Trimming stripped 2 bases from V and 5 bases from J, with 8 bases between. CDR3 length: 13 residues. The CDR3 DNA reads TGTGCCAGCAGTGAATTGGCGGGAGATACGCAGTATTTT. Translating it yields CASSELAGDTQYF.

CDR3 DNA: TGTGCCAGCAGCTTAATTGGGGTCTCCTACAATGAGCAGTTCTTC. It codes for CASSLIGVSYNEQFF. This chain connects TRBV5-6 to TRBJ2-1; D is unresolved. V lost 2 bases, J lost 0 bases, and 9 bases lay in between. Per the germline V gene, CDR1 is SGHDT and CDR2 is YYEEEE. CDR3 size: 15 residues.

The chain recombines TRBV5-1 with TRBJ1-6, with 9 nucleotides matching TRBD1. J was trimmed by 9 bases and V by 0 bases; bases with no gene match: 10. The CDR3 consists of 17 residues. Looked up from germline, CDR1 is SGHRS and CDR2 is YFSETQ. In nucleotides, the CDR3 is TGCGCCAGCAGCTTGGAGGCGGTCGGACAGGGGATTTCACCCCTCCACTTT. Translation gives CASSLEAVGQGISPLHF.

CDR3 nucleotide sequence: TGTGCCAGCAGTTGGGTGGGGGGGGCGCGGTTCTTC. This gives the protein CASSWVGGARFF. This rearrangement joins TRBV6-5 to TRBJ2-1; possibly TRBD2 for D (7 bases). The germline CDR1 and CDR2 sequences are MNHEY and SVGAGI. The CDR3 is 12 amino acids. The germline V and J ends were trimmed by 4 bases and 15 bases, with 16 bases remaining between them.

The CDR3, as DNA: TGTGCCAGTAGGCCCCGGGTCAGCTTCTCCTACAATGAGCAGTTCTTC. Translation gives CASRPRVSFSYNEQFF. The chain employs TRBV19 and TRBJ2-1; D is ambiguous. The CDR3 consists of 16 residues. The germline CDR1 and CDR2 sequences are LNHDA and SQIVND (reference sequence). V dropped 6 bases and J dropped 0 bases, with 15 bases sitting between them.

For this clone: The junction departs from germline at one end; a sequencing error may be responsible. The chain employs TRBV6-1 and TRBJ2-1, with a tentative D call TRBD1 (6 bases). The CDR3 runs 14 residues. CDR1 and CDR2 from the germline V gene are MNHNS and SASEGT. DNA of the CDR3: TGTGCCAGCAGCGAAGGACAGTTCTACAATGAGCAGTTCTTC. Its protein is CASSEGQFYNEQFF.

V usage is TRBV12-5 and J usage is TRBJ2-7; perhaps TRBD1 as D (5 bases). V lost 1 base to trimming and J lost 11 bases, with 24 bases between them. The CDR3 consists of 16 residues. The germline V gene encodes CDR1 LGHNT and CDR2 FRNRAP. CDR3 in DNA: TGTGCTAGTGGTTTGGCGAATCACTGGGGCAGGGATCGTGAGTACTTC. Translating gives CASGLANHWGRDREYF.

V usage is TRBV29-1 and J usage is TRBJ2-3, with unresolved D. CDR3 size: 12 residues. The germline gives CDR1 SQVTM, CDR2 ANQGSEA. Between the trimmed V and J ends, which lost 0 bases and 3 bases, there was a span of 4 bases. The CDR3 region is CSVEDGTDTQYF. CDR3 in DNA: TGCAGCGTTGAAGACGGGACAGATACGCAGTATTTT.

In this sample, this clone turned up once. V is TRBV7-9 and J is TRBJ2-5; 8 positions agree with TRBD2. Germline V gives CDR1 SEHNR, CDR2 FQNEAQ (reference sequence). The CDR3 is 15 amino acids. V trimming: 1 base; J trimming: 5 bases; junction bases outside the gene matches: 6. This chain's CDR3 is CASSLVPRLAETQYF. Written as DNA, the CDR3 is TGTGCCAGCAGCTTAGTCCCTCGACTAGCGGAGACCCAGTACTTC. The whole variable domain, filled in from reference TRBV7-9 and TRBJ2-5, reads DTGVSQNPRHKITKRGQNVTFRCDPISEHNRLYWYRQTLGQGPEFLTYFQNEAQLEKSRLLSDRFSAERPKGSFSTLEIQRTEQGDSAMYLCASSLVPRLAETQYFGPGTRLLVL.

As regards this clone: The same CDR3 is also encoded by other DNA sequences in this sample. This chain connects TRBV6-1 to TRBJ1-5; a weak D match, TRBD1 (5 bases). V gave up 4 bases and J gave up 2 bases, with 9 bases separating them. Germline lookup yields CDR1 MNHNS and CDR2 SASEGT. The CDR3 is made up of 14 amino acids. The CDR3 sequence is CASSARGGNQPQHF. The CDR3 region has the DNA TGTGCCAGCAGTGCAAGAGGGGGCAATCAGCCCCAGCATTTT.

The V and J genes are TRBV30 and TRBJ2-2, with D maybe TRBD1 (5 bases). Germline V gene lookup returns CDR1 GTSNPN and CDR2 SVGIG (reference sequence). This CDR3 has 13 residues. The V gene lost 0 bases and the J gene lost 7 bases, with 9 bases spanning the gap. The CDR3 DNA sequence: TGTGCCTGGAGTGTTCAGGGTAGCGGGGAGCTGTTTTTT. This sequence encodes CAWSVQGSGELFF.

This sequence joins TRBV27 and TRBJ2-7; a possible D gene is TRBD1 (6 bases). The V and J ends lost 8 bases and 5 bases respectively, with 13 bases between them. CDR1 and CDR2 (germline): MNHEY, SMNVEV (reference sequence). This CDR3 is 12 amino acids long. DNA for the CDR3: TGTGCCAGCGGCGCAGGGGTAGACGAGCAGTACTTC. Translated: CASGAGVDEQYF.

The chain links TRBV25-1 to TRBJ2-5, with 9 positions matching TRBD2. Per germline, CDR1 MGHDK and CDR2 SYGVNS. J was trimmed by 7 bases and V by 3 bases; bases with no gene match: 6. This CDR3 is built from 14 residues. The CDR3 region is CASSDTGTSPTQYF. The CDR3 nucleotides are TGTGCCAGCAGTGACACCGGGACTAGCCCGACCCAGTACTTC.

The rearrangement links TRBV2 to TRBJ2-5; the D is unclear. CDR1 is SNHLY, CDR2 FYNNEI, per germline. The V and J ends lost 7 bases and 2 bases respectively, with 17 bases between them. The CDR3 is 15 amino acids. The DNA for the CDR3 is TGTGCCAGCAACCCCGACGGACGTTTACAAGAGACCCAGTACTTC. Its protein product is CASNPDGRLQETQYF. Supplemented by reference TRBV2 and TRBJ2-5, the full variable domain reads EPEVTQTPSHQVTQMGQEVILRCVPISNHLYFYWYRQILGQKVEFLVSFYNNEISEKSEIFDDQFSVERPDGSNFTLKIRSTKLEDSAMYFCASNPDGRLQETQYFGPGTRLLVL.

V and J are TRBV2 and TRBJ1-1, with 8 bases aligning to TRBD1. The CDR3 has 14 amino acids. J gave up 1 base and V 4 bases, and 2 bases lay outside the gene matches. Per germline, CDR1 SNHLY and CDR2 FYNNEI. This chain's CDR3 is CASSGTGTNTEAFF. The CDR3 coding sequence is TGTGCCAGCAGTGGGACAGGGACGAACACTGAAGCTTTCTTT.

This chain joins TRBV9 and TRBJ2-3, with TRBD2 identical over 12 bases. CDR3 length: 18 amino acids. After removal of 0 bases from V and 1 base from J, the junction contained 6 bases not matched to a gene. Germline-derived CDR1 and CDR2 are SGDLS and YYNGEE. This CDR3 reads CASSVASGGAGGTDTQYF. The DNA of the CDR3 is TGTGCCAGCAGCGTAGCTAGCGGGGGGGCCGGGGGCACAGATACGCAGTATTTT.